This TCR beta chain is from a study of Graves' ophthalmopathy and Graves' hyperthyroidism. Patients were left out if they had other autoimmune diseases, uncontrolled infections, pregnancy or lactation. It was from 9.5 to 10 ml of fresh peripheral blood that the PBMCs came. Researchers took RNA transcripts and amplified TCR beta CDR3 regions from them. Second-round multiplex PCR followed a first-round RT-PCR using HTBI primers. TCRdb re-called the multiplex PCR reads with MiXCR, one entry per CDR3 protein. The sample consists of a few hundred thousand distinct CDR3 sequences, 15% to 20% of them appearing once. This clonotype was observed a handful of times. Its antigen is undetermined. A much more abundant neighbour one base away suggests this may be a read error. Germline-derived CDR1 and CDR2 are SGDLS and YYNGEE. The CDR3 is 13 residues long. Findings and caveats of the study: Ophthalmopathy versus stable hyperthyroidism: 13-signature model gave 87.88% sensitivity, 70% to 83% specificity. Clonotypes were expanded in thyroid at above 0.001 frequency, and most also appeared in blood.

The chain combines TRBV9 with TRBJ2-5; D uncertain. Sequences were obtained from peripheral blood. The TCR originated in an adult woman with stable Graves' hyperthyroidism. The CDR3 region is CASNSGTEETKYF. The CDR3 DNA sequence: TGTGCCAGCAACTCGGGTACAGAAGAGACCAAGTACTTC.